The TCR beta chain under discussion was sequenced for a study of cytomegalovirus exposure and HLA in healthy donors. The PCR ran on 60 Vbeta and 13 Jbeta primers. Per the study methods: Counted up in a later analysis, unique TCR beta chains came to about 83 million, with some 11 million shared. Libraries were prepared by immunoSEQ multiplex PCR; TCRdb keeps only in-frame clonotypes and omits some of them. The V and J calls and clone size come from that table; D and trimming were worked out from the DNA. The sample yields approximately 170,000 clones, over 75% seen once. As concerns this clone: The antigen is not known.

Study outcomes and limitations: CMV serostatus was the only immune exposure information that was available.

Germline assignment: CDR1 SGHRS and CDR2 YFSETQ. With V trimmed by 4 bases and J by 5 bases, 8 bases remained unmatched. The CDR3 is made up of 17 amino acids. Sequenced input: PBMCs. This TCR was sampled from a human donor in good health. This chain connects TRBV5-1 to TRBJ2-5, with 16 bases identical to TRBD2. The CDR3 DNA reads TGCGCCAGCAGCGAGGGGACTAGCGGGGGGGCCAGGGAGACCCAGTACTTC. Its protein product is CASSEGTSGGARETQYF.